This T cell receptor (beta chain) appears in the sequencing data of a study of molecular identifiers for immune sequencing clone quantification. MiXCR was run by TCRdb on the PCR reads, yielding one entry per CDR3 protein. The sample lists approximately 590,000 distinct CDR3 sequences; about 25% were seen once. Study-level findings and limits: Clonotypes surpassing 20 RNA copies contained over 97% of effector molecules, versus under 1% in naive cells.

This clonotype came up many times. What it recognizes is unknown. Germline V gene data show CDR1 as LNHDA and CDR2 as SQIVND (reference sequence). V trimming: 3 bases; J trimming: 0 bases; junction bases outside the gene matches: 4. The CDR3 sequence is 15 residues long. Sorted naive CD8 T cells, about 17,000 to 1,000,000, were sequenced from 10%, 30% or 50% RNA. Sequencing used naive CD8+ T cells from blood, with Jurkat cell RNA spiked in. Subset in this sample: FACS-sorted CD8+CD4-CCR7+CD45RA+ naive T cells. The chain employs TRBV19 and TRBJ2-7, with TRBD1 matching over 8 bases. The origin of this receptor is a human donor in good health. Some libraries in this study had Jurkat cell RNA spiked in. Here the CDR3 reads CASSIRTGNSYEQYF. In DNA form, the CDR3 reads TGTGCCAGTAGTATCCGGACAGGGAACTCCTACGAGCAGTACTTC. Full variable domain (missing parts from reference TRBV19 and TRBJ2-7): DGGITQSPKYLFRKEGQNVTLSCEQNLNHDAMYWYRQDPGQGLRLIYYSQIVNDFQKGDIAEGYSVSREKKESFPLTVTSAQKNPTAFYLCASSIRTGNSYEQYFGPGTRLTVT.